The 21 T cell receptor beta chains in this list originate from one sample, sequenced in a study of T cell responses to AZD1222 COVID-19 vaccine. Only in-frame clones appear in the TCRdb table, and some are missing; sequencing was by immunoSEQ multiplex PCR. The sample holds fewer than 130,000 clones; 90% to 95% are singletons and the top ten take more than 2%. Source: peripheral blood, taken on day 0 of AZD1222 vaccination. These receptors were taken from an adult in good health.

This rearrangement joins TRBV7-9 to TRBJ2-1; no reliable D call. Trimming took 3 bases from V and 5 from J, leaving 8 bases between them. This CDR3 comprises 13 residues. The germline gives CDR1 SEHNR, CDR2 FQNEAQ (reference sequence). This CDR3 is CASSFGAHNEQFF. CDR3 in DNA: TGTGCCAGCAGCTTTGGAGCGCACAATGAGCAGTTCTTC.

The chain combines TRBV18 with TRBJ2-7, with D possibly matching TRBD2 (6 bases). Trimming took off 1 base at V and 4 bases at J, with 11 bases between the two ends. Germline V gene lookup returns CDR1 KGHSH and CDR2 LQKENI. This CDR3 is 14 amino acids long. DNA of the CDR3: TGTGCCAGCTCACCACGCACCGGGACTTACGAGCAGTACTTC. Residues: CASSPRTGTYEQYF.

V usage is TRBV4-1 and J usage is TRBJ2-7, with TRBD1 matching over 9 bases. V trimming: 5 bases; J trimming: 1 base; junction bases outside the gene matches: 3. CDR1 and CDR2 from the germline V gene are MGHRA and YSYEKL. The CDR3 spans 14 residues. Here the CDR3 DNA reads TGCGCCAGCAGCTACGGGACAGGGTCCTACGAGCAGTACTTC. Its protein product is CASSYGTGSYEQYF.

This sequence joins TRBV3-1 (or the pseudogene TRBV3-2) and TRBJ1-6; D call uncertain. The CDR3 is 14 residues long. Germline assignment: CDR1 LGHDT and CDR2 YNNKEL (reference sequence). The V and J ends lost 4 bases and 6 bases respectively, with 10 bases between them. CDR3 region: CASSRVGPNSPLHF. Here the CDR3 DNA reads TGTGCCAGCAGCCGGGTGGGCCCTAATTCACCCCTCCACTTT.

V usage is TRBV27 and J usage is TRBJ1-2, with 7 bases lining up with TRBD1. The CDR3 is made up of 14 amino acids. The V gene end was trimmed by 6 bases and the J gene end by 6 bases; junction bases not matched to a gene: 10. Germline CDR1 reads MNHEY; CDR2 reads SMNVEV (reference sequence). This chain's CDR3 is CASSPDRAGNGYTF. The CDR3 region has the DNA TGTGCCAGCAGCCCTGACAGGGCGGGTAATGGCTACACCTTC.

V and J are TRBV2 and TRBJ1-2; D ambiguous. The CDR3 has 14 amino acids. V dropped 4 bases and J dropped 0 bases, with 9 bases sitting between them. Germline V gene data show CDR1 as SNHLY and CDR2 as FYNNEI. CDR3 sequence: CASSGRRANYGYTF. The CDR3, as DNA: TGTGCCAGCAGTGGTCGGCGAGCTAACTATGGCTACACCTTC.

V and J are TRBV13 and TRBJ2-7; 7 bases agree with TRBD1. Germline trimming cut 5 bases from V and 1 base from J; bases unmatched to any gene: 5. CDR3 length: 14 amino acids. Germline loops: CDR1 PRHDT, CDR2 FYEKMQ (reference sequence). In nucleotides, the CDR3 is TGTGCCAGCAGCGGACGGGACAGTTCCTACGAGCAGTACTTC. It codes for CASSGRDSSYEQYF.

This chain connects TRBV18 to TRBJ1-1; the D gene is possibly TRBD1 (6 bases). The CDR3 loop spans 14 amino acids. Germline CDR1 and CDR2: KGHSH and LQKENI. Trimming stripped 3 bases from V and 7 bases from J, with 15 bases between. The CDR3 nucleotides are TGTGCCAGCTCACCGCCCGGAGGGGGGGTTGAAGCTTTCTTT. Translated, it gives CASSPPGGGVEAFF. Supplemented by reference TRBV18 and TRBJ1-1, the full variable domain reads NAGVMQNPRHLVRRRGQEARLRCSPMKGHSHVYWYRQLPEEGLKFMVYLQKENIIDESGMPKERFSAEFPKEGPSILRIQQVVRGDSAAYFCASSPPGGGVEAFFGQGTRLTVV.

The V gene is TRBV5-1, the J gene TRBJ2-6; D is unresolved. Trimming removed 4 bases from V and 2 bases from J, with 7 bases in between. The V gene's germline CDR1 is SGHRS and CDR2 YFSETQ. This CDR3 comprises 14 residues. The CDR3 here is CASSADPGANVLTF. The CDR3 DNA reads TGCGCCAGCAGCGCCGACCCTGGGGCCAACGTCCTGACTTTC.

The V and J genes are TRBV19 and TRBJ1-1; D is unclear. Per germline, CDR1 LNHDA and CDR2 SQIVND (reference sequence). Trimming pared 8 bases from V and 0 bases from J, leaving 7 bases between. This CDR3 comprises 12 residues. The CDR3 nucleotides are TGTGCCAGTGGTTGGCTGAACACTGAAGCTTTCTTT. Its protein is CASGWLNTEAFF.

The sample holds one count of this clone. The rearrangement uses TRBV12-3 or TRBV12-4 and TRBJ1-1; maybe TRBD1 (5 bases). This CDR3 is built from 12 residues. Trimming removed 3 bases at V and 6 bases at J, with 8 bases between. The CDR3 DNA reads as TGTGCCAGCAGTTTTTGGGGCGCTGAAGCTTTCTTT. Encoded protein: CASSFWGAEAFF.

This rearrangement joins TRBV7-3 to TRBJ2-7; TRBD2 matches 8 bases. Trimming removed 1 base from V and 0 bases from J; junction bases left unmatched: 5. The length of the CDR3 is 16 residues. CDR1 is SGHTA and CDR2 is FQGTGA in the germline V gene. As DNA, the CDR3 is TGTGCCAGCAGCTTAATGGACGGGAGGGCCTCCTACGAGCAGTACTTC. Protein: CASSLMDGRASYEQYF.

In DNA form, the CDR3 reads TGCGCCAGCAGCCAATTAACTAGCGGTAAAAACGAGCAGTACTTC. Translated, it gives CASSQLTSGKNEQYF. V and J are TRBV4-3 and TRBJ2-7; TRBD2 matches 8 bases. The CDR3 has 15 amino acids. The junction had 8 bases not matched to a gene; V was cut back by 2 bases and J by 5 bases. The germline V gene encodes CDR1 LGHNA and CDR2 YSLEER.

The J gene is TRBJ1-5, the V gene TRBV3-1 (or the pseudogene TRBV3-2), with D possibly being TRBD1 (6 bases). CDR3 length equals 13 residues. Germline assignment: CDR1 LGHDT and CDR2 YNNKEL (reference sequence). V lost 9 bases, J lost 9 bases, and 18 bases lay in between. The CDR3 here is CASSLDGTTPQHF. The CDR3 DNA is TGTGCCAGTTCCCTGGATGGGACAACGCCCCAGCATTTT.

The chain combines TRBV2 with TRBJ1-1; D is uncertain. Trimming removed 7 bases from V and 1 base from J, with 13 bases in between. Germline V CDR1 and CDR2: SNHLY, FYNNEI. The CDR3 spans 14 residues. CDR3 residues: CASNPRGGNTEAFF. CDR3 sequence (DNA): TGTGCCAGCAACCCCCGGGGTGGGAACACTGAAGCTTTCTTT.

The chain links TRBV6-5 to TRBJ2-1; TRBD2 matches at 16 bases. The ends lost 6 bases at V and 7 bases at J; junction bases unmatched: 3. This CDR3 has 15 amino acids. The germline V gene has CDR1 MNHEY and CDR2 SVGAGI. Written as DNA, the CDR3 is TGTGCCAGCAGCTCGGGACTAGCGGGGGGGAATGAGCAGTTCTTC. This codes for CASSSGLAGGNEQFF.

The V gene is TRBV9, the J gene TRBJ2-7; D call uncertain. The V end lost 0 bases, the J end lost 6 bases, and 16 bases lay between the germline ends. In germline, CDR1 is SGDLS, CDR2 YYNGEE. The CDR3 runs to 15 residues. The DNA of the CDR3 is TGTGCCAGCAGCGTAGGAAGTAGTATGACCTTCGAGCAGTACTTC. Its protein is CASSVGSSMTFEQYF.

The chain is built from TRBV7-9 and TRBJ1-1, with D unresolved. Trimming took 5 bases from V and 11 from J, leaving 18 bases between them. This CDR3 contains 13 residues. Germline V gives CDR1 SEHNR, CDR2 FQNEAQ (reference sequence). The CDR3 DNA follows: TGTGCCAGCAGCCCGCTCGGAGACGGTATTGCTTTCTTT. Amino acids: CASSPLGDGIAFF.

This clone was observed once. This chain joins TRBV19 and TRBJ1-2; D ambiguous. Germline V CDR1 and CDR2: LNHDA, SQIVND (reference sequence). There are 13 residues in the CDR3. The V gene lost 1 base and the J gene lost 8 bases, with 11 bases spanning the gap. The CDR3 sequence is CASSIGTPFGYTF. Here the CDR3 DNA reads TGTGCCAGTAGTATAGGGACCCCATTCGGCTACACCTTC. Complete variable domain (other parts from reference TRBV19 and TRBJ1-2): DGGITQSPKYLFRKEGQNVTLSCEQNLNHDAMYWYRQDPGQGLRLIYYSQIVNDFQKGDIAEGYSVSREKKESFPLTVTSAQKNPTAFYLCASSIGTPFGYTFGSGTRLTVV.

The V call is TRBV19, the J call TRBJ1-2; tentatively, D is TRBD1 (6 bases). The CDR3 totals 15 residues. The V and J ends lost 3 bases and 4 bases respectively, with 15 bases between them. Germline CDR1 reads LNHDA; CDR2 reads SQIVND (reference sequence). The DNA for the CDR3 is TGTGCCAGTAGTATCCCGGACAGTACCTCCTATGGCTACACCTTC. This sequence encodes CASSIPDSTSYGYTF.

The genes are TRBV11-2 and TRBJ2-7, with 8 bases that match TRBD2. V trimming: 5 bases; J trimming: 2 bases; junction bases outside the gene matches: 8. Germline lookup yields CDR1 SGHAT and CDR2 FQNNGV. There are 15 residues in the CDR3. The CDR3 DNA sequence: TGTGCCAGCAGCGTTACTAGCGGCGAAGCCTACGAGCAGTACTTC. Encoded protein: CASSVTSGEAYEQYF.